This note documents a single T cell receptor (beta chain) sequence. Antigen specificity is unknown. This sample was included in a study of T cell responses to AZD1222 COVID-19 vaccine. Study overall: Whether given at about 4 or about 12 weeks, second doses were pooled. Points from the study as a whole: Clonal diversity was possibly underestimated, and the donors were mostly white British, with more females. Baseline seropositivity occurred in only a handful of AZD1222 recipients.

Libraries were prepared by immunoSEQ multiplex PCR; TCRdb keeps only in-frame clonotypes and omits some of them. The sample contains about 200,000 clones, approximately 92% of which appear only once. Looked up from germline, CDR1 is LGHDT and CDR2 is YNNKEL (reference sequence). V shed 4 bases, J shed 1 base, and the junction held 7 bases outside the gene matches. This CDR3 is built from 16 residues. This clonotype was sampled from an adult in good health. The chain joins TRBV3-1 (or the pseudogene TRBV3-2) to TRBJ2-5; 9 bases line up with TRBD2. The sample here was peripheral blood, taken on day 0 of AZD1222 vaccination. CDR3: CASSPGLAGIQETQYF. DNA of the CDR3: TGTGCCAGCAGCCCGGGCCTAGCGGGGATCCAAGAGACCCAGTACTTC.